This passage covers 23 T cell receptor beta chains from one sample sequenced in a study of PD-1 blockade in mismatch repair-deficient tumors (dated by TCRdb to about 2017). The library was generated by the immunoSEQ multiplex PCR assay. What TCRdb holds here is the immuneACCESS table cut down to in-frame rearrangements. Part of the clones is not present; checked against another copy, under half of the missing clones reflect an unresolved V gene, and the others are unexplained. This sample comprises about 100,000 clones, 70% to 85% of them detected only once. The ten largest clones represent about 6.3% of the sample. This sample comprised peripheral blood, obtained roughly eight months after starting pembrolizumab. These receptors came from an adult with mismatch repair-deficient cancer.

The V gene is TRBV10-1, the J gene TRBJ2-1, with 8 bases that match TRBD2. Germline CDR1 WNHNN, CDR2 SYGVQD (reference sequence). This CDR3 contains 14 residues. The V gene end was trimmed by 7 bases and the J gene end by 5 bases; junction bases not matched to a gene: 7. The CDR3 region is CASKRETGHNEQFF. Here the CDR3 DNA reads TGCGCCAGCAAGCGGGAGACGGGACACAATGAGCAGTTCTTC.

The chain recombines TRBV18 with TRBJ2-2; D perhaps matches TRBD2 (6 bases). The V end lost 4 bases, the J end lost 7 bases, and 19 bases lay between the germline ends. The CDR3 contains 16 residues. Germline values: CDR1 KGHSH, CDR2 LQKENI. CDR3 nucleotides: TGTGCCAGCTCACTGACCCGGGAGTTAACAGGCGGGGAGCTGTTTTTT. This translates into CASSLTRELTGGELFF.

This clone was observed a handful of times. This chain uses TRBV20-1 with TRBJ2-1; 9 positions agree with TRBD2. Trimming at V came to 6 bases and at J to 13 bases, leaving 7 bases not matched to a gene. The CDR3 covers 11 residues. Germline CDR1 DFQATT, CDR2 SNEGSKA (reference sequence). CDR3 in DNA: TGCAGTGCACCCCTAGCGGGAAGACAGTTCTTC. As protein: CSAPLAGRQFF.

The count of this clone is one. The rearrangement links TRBV13 to TRBJ1-1; 7 nucleotides agree with TRBD1. Trimming at V came to 7 bases and at J to 7 bases, leaving 15 bases not matched to a gene. Germline CDR1 PRHDT, CDR2 FYEKMQ (reference sequence). There are 15 residues in the CDR3. The CDR3 sequence is CASTDSRQGNIEAFF. In nucleotides, the CDR3 is TGTGCCAGCACCGACTCCCGACAGGGTAATATTGAAGCTTTCTTT.

V and J are TRBV19 and TRBJ2-5, with no clear D. Germline V gene lookup returns CDR1 LNHDA and CDR2 SQIVND (reference sequence). The germline V and J ends were trimmed by 2 bases and 5 bases, with 9 bases remaining between them. The CDR3 runs to 13 residues. CDR3 sequence: CASSIHQVETQYF. The CDR3 bases are TGTGCCAGTAGTATACACCAGGTTGAGACCCAGTACTTC.

The chain joins TRBV10-1 to TRBJ2-7; 8 bases are a match to TRBD1. With V trimmed by 5 bases and J by 0 bases, 6 bases remained unmatched. Germline loops: CDR1 WNHNN, CDR2 SYGVQD (reference sequence). The CDR3 contains 15 residues. The CDR3 sequence is CASSTGQGSSYEQYF. The CDR3 coding sequence is TGCGCCAGCAGTACTGGACAGGGAAGCTCCTACGAGCAGTACTTC.

This chain connects TRBV7-9 to TRBJ1-4; 9 nucleotides match TRBD1. Germline CDR1 is SEHNR and CDR2 is FQNEAQ (reference sequence). The CDR3 loop spans 13 amino acids. V was pared by 8 bases and J by 6 bases, with 4 bases of the junction left unmatched. The DNA of the CDR3 is TGTGCCAGCCTCCGGGACAGGGATGAAAAACTGTTTTTT. It translates to CASLRDRDEKLFF.

The rearrangement joins TRBV7-2 to TRBJ2-3; 12 nucleotides align to TRBD2. V was clipped by 5 bases and J by 3 bases; unmatched bases: 6. This CDR3 is 16 amino acids long. Germline V CDR1 and CDR2: SGHTA, FQGNSA. The CDR3 loop is CASSQGLAGLTDTQYF. For the CDR3, the DNA is TGTGCCAGCAGCCAAGGACTAGCGGGATTGACAGATACGCAGTATTTT.

CDR3 in DNA: TGTGCCAGCAGCTTAGGGGGGGTGAGCTCCTACAATGAGCAGTTCTTC. Protein sequence: CASSLGGVSSYNEQFF. The genes are TRBV7-6 and TRBJ2-1, with D possibly matching TRBD2 (6 bases). This CDR3 is 16 amino acids long. The V end was cut by 1 base, the J end by 0 bases, with 10 bases between. Germline assignment: CDR1 SGHVS and CDR2 FNYEAQ.

This chain connects TRBV14 to TRBJ2-7, with D uncertain. V was trimmed by 4 bases and J by 1 base, leaving 14 bases between them. This CDR3 is built from 15 residues. CDR1 SGHDN and CDR2 FVKESK come from the germline V gene. The CDR3 sequence: CASSPLGPHSYEQYF. Written as DNA, the CDR3 is TGTGCCAGCAGCCCTCTAGGACCCCATTCCTACGAGCAGTACTTC.

V gene TRBV7-3 combines with J gene TRBJ2-1, with D perhaps matching TRBD2 (5 bases). Germline V CDR1 and CDR2: SGHTA, FQGTGA. This CDR3 spans 14 amino acids. Trimming cost V 1 base and J 8 bases, with 12 bases left between them. The CDR3 loop is CASSLRLSVDEQFF. The CDR3 DNA follows: TGTGCCAGCAGCTTAAGGCTTAGCGTGGATGAGCAGTTCTTC.

The V and J genes are TRBV5-1 and TRBJ2-3; 12 bases map to TRBD2. Germline CDR1 and CDR2: SGHRS and YFSETQ. The length of the CDR3 is 16 residues. The ends lost 5 bases at V and 2 bases at J; junction bases unmatched: 6. CDR3 protein: CASRIGTSGPTDTQYF. The CDR3 DNA reads as TGCGCCAGCAGGATCGGGACTAGCGGGCCCACAGATACGCAGTATTTT.

The V and J genes are TRBV28 and TRBJ2-5, with D hard to call. V lost 4 bases and J 4 bases, leaving 10 bases between the germline ends. Germline-derived CDR1 and CDR2 are MDHEN and SYDVKM. The CDR3 runs to 13 residues. DNA for the CDR3: TGTGCCAGCAGTTCCGACCCGGGAGAGACCCAGTACTTC. It is translated as CASSSDPGETQYF.

The gene calls are TRBV6-5 and TRBJ2-1; D is possibly TRBD2 (6 bases). CDR1 is MNHEY and CDR2 is SVGAGI in the germline V gene. V was cut by 7 bases and J by 4 bases, with 14 bases left in between. The CDR3 runs to 14 residues. The CDR3, as DNA: TGTGCCAGCACTACGAATGCGGGGTACAATGAGCAGTTCTTC. Protein: CASTTNAGYNEQFF.

The chain uses TRBV29-1 and TRBJ2-7, with D possibly matching TRBD1 (5 bases). V gave up 7 bases and J gave up 2 bases, with 15 bases separating them. The germline V gene has CDR1 SQVTM and CDR2 ANQGSEA. This CDR3 has 13 amino acids. CDR3 nucleotide sequence: TGCAGCGGGGTCGTGGCAGGGACCTACGAGCAGTACTTC. It yields the protein CSGVVAGTYEQYF.

The V gene is TRBV10-2, the J gene TRBJ2-3; TRBD2 agrees at 10 bases. The CDR3 length is 15 residues. Germline V gene lookup returns CDR1 WSHSY and CDR2 SAAADI. V dropped 3 bases and J dropped 1; count of bases not matched to a gene: 1. The CDR3 here is CASSDLAGGTDTQYF. DNA for the CDR3: TGCGCCAGCAGTGATCTAGCGGGAGGCACAGATACGCAGTATTTT.

In nucleotides, the CDR3 is TGTGCCAGCAGCGTGACTAGCGGGGCCTACGAGCAGTACTTC. Its translation: CASSVTSGAYEQYF. The J gene is TRBJ2-7, the V gene TRBV5-4; 11 nucleotides line up with TRBD2. The CDR3 is 14 residues long. The V gene end was trimmed by 4 bases and the J gene end by 2 bases; junction bases not matched to a gene: 2. Germline CDR1 and CDR2: SGHNT and YYREEE (reference sequence).

The genes are TRBV5-8 and TRBJ1-2, with no clear D. Deletions cut 7 bases from V and 5 bases from J, with 6 bases between. CDR3 length: 10 residues. Germline assignment: CDR1 SGHTS and CDR2 YDEGEE. CDR3 residues: CASFGYGYTF. Written as DNA, the CDR3 is TGTGCCAGCTTTGGTTATGGCTACACCTTC.

This rearrangement joins TRBV11-3 to TRBJ1-1, with 8 bases aligning to TRBD1. This CDR3 has 12 amino acids. Germline V lookup: CDR1 SGHNT, CDR2 YENEEA. Trimming cost V 5 bases and J 7 bases; bases outside gene matches: 3. CDR3 bases: TGTGCCAGCAGCCGGACAGGGCTTGAAGCTTTCTTT. It yields the protein CASSRTGLEAFF. Combining the CDR3 with reference TRBV11-3 and TRBJ1-1 gives the whole variable domain EAGVVQSPRYKIIEKKQPVAFWCNPISGHNTLYWYLQNLGQGPELLIRYENEEAVDDSQLPKDRFSAERLKGVDSTLKIQPAELGDSAVYLCASSRTGLEAFFGQGTRLTVV.

The J gene is TRBJ1-5, the V gene TRBV19, with D tentatively TRBD1 (6 bases). CDR1 and CDR2 (germline): LNHDA, SQIVND (reference sequence). The CDR3 sequence is 17 residues long. With 6 bases removed from V and 4 bases from J, the gap between germline ends came to 22 bases. CDR3 amino acids: CASSQGTFEIENQPQHF. The DNA of the CDR3 is TGTGCCAGTAGCCAAGGGACATTTGAGATAGAGAATCAGCCCCAGCATTTT.

The sample holds a few counts of this clone. V gene TRBV10-3 combines with J gene TRBJ1-2; 7 positions agree with TRBD1. This CDR3 region has 14 residues. Trimming took 4 bases from V and 2 from J; bases not matched to a gene: 4. Germline V gene data show CDR1 as ENHRY and CDR2 as SYGVKD. As DNA, the CDR3 is TGTGCCATCAGTGCAAACAGGGGAAACTATGGCTACACCTTC. Encoded protein: CAISANRGNYGYTF.

This chain links TRBV7-8 with TRBJ2-2, with TRBD2 matching over 8 bases. CDR1 SGHVS and CDR2 FQNEAQ come from the germline V gene. The V segment lost 4 bases and the J segment 7 bases; nucleotides outside the gene matches: 5. The CDR3 is made up of 14 amino acids. The CDR3 protein is CASSSGTSNGELFF. Here the CDR3 DNA reads TGTGCCAGCAGCTCCGGGACTAGTAACGGGGAGCTGTTTTTT.

The rearrangement uses TRBV27 and TRBJ2-1; D is ambiguous. CDR1 is MNHEY, CDR2 SMNVEV, per germline (reference sequence). The CDR3 loop spans 14 amino acids. The V end lost 3 bases, the J end lost 1 base, and 7 bases lay between the germline ends. The CDR3 protein is CASSFSGSYNEQFF. CDR3 DNA: TGTGCCAGCAGTTTCTCCGGGTCCTACAATGAGCAGTTCTTC.